The clone carrying this T cell receptor beta chain was seen repeatedly, ten times or more. Its specificity is not known. The authors amplified TCR beta CDR3 regions, and they did so from RNA transcripts for repertoire sequencing. The library came from an HTBI-primed first-round RT-PCR and a second-round multiplex PCR. TCRdb ran MiXCR on the multiplex PCR reads and lists one entry per CDR3 protein. Here the sample spans 300,000 to 400,000 distinct CDR3 sequences, 17% being singletons. Clinical symptoms and serum thyroxine were used for diagnosis; TRAb, thyroid ultrasound and orbital computed tomography were also relied on. The data stem from a study of Graves' ophthalmopathy and Graves' hyperthyroidism. Findings and limits, study-wide: For predicting ophthalmopathy progression, the model had 70.59% sensitivity and 72% to 85% specificity. Among thyroid clonotypes expanded above 0.001 frequency, most also appeared in blood.

The sequencing sample was made of peripheral blood. This sequence originates from an adult man with Graves' ophthalmopathy.

In DNA form, the CDR3 reads TGTGCCTGGAACTGGGGGGAATTGCCTGAAGCTTTCTTT. It encodes CAWNWGELPEAFF. The chain is built from TRBV30 and TRBJ1-1; D possibly corresponds to TRBD1 (5 bases). The CDR3 length is 13 residues. V was pared by 4 bases and J by 6 bases, with 15 bases between. Germline CDR1 and CDR2: GTSNPN and SVGIG (reference sequence).